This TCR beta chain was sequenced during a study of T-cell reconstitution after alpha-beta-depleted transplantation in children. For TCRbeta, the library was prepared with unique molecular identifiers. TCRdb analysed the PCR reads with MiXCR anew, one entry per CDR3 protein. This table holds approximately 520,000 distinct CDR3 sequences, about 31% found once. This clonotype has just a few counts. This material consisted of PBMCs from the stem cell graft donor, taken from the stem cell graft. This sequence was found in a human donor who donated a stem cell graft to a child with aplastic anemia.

The CDR3 spells CASSQEGGEGSYEQYF. DNA of the CDR3: TGTGCCAGCAGCCAAGAGGGGGGAGAGGGGAGCTACGAGCAGTACTTC. The chain is built from TRBV4-2 and TRBJ2-7; D perhaps matches TRBD2 (6 bases). The V gene's germline CDR1 is LGHNA and CDR2 YNFKEQ. The germline V and J ends were trimmed by 0 bases and 3 bases, with 15 bases remaining between them. The CDR3 contains 16 residues.